This TCR beta chain was retrieved from a study of cytomegalovirus exposure and HLA in healthy donors. Findings of the study overall: Rarity characterized most TCR sequences, yet some public TCRs appeared in many donors. 164 TCR beta chains were listed as cytomegalovirus-associated. A few chains tied to CMV proved CMV antigen-specific in vitro.

CDR3 length equals 14 residues. V was pared by 3 bases and J by 3 bases, with 12 bases between. Germline V gives CDR1 SGHRS, CDR2 YFSETQ. Measured with immunoSEQ multiplex PCR; TCRdb has only the in-frame clones, and not every one. The sample lists roughly 150,000 clones; 88% were seen once. An approximately 130-subject validation cohort, separate from the approximately 720-subject first cohort, supplied the donors. To note about this clone: What it binds is not known.

Sequenced material: PBMCs. V and J are TRBV5-1 and TRBJ1-1; D may be TRBD1 (5 bases). This clonotype originated in a man between 18 and 29 years old in good health and CMV-seronegative. CDR3 residues: CASSSAGGDTEAFF. As DNA, the CDR3 is TGCGCCAGCAGCTCCGCCGGGGGGGACACTGAAGCTTTCTTT.